The rows below give T cell receptor beta chains drawn from one sample of a study of blood T cell repertoires in COVID-19. Here immunoSEQ multiplex PCR was the method, and the copy in TCRdb shows in-frame clones only, minus some. The repertoire holds around 15,000 clones, 90% to 95% seen once, with about 4.5% in the top ten. The specimen was peripheral blood. The receptors here all came from a man between 60 and 70 years old with active COVID-19. Each CDR3 is given with its conserved first and last residue. D genes are given only for firm matches.

CASSPRGYEQYF	-	TRBJ2-7	12	TRBV7-2
CAISEHVTGERRNQPQHF	TRBD1	TRBJ1-5	18	TRBV10-3
CASSSGQGYGYTF	TRBD1	TRBJ1-2	13	TRBV11-3
CASKAGVATEAFF	-	TRBJ1-1	13	TRBV2
CASSTGITRTDTQYF	-	TRBJ2-3	15	TRBV10-1
CASSQIAGGPGDTQYF	TRBD2	TRBJ2-3	16	TRBV7-2
CASSLATSGGANEQFF	TRBD2	TRBJ2-1	16	TRBV5-1
CASSESWQGGTGELFF	-	TRBJ2-2	16	TRBV10-1
CASSLDPGGAYEQYF	TRBD2	TRBJ2-7	15	TRBV7-2
CATSTLGANQPQHF	-	TRBJ1-5	14	TRBV15
CASSLGRRQRVKTQYF	-	TRBJ2-5	16	TRBV13
CASRGGWTGDYEQYF	TRBD1	TRBJ2-7	15	TRBV27
CAISGSRENEQFF	-	TRBJ2-1	13	TRBV10-3
CASSPQATEAQYF	-	TRBJ2-5	13	TRBV18
CASSLGLDHEQFF	-	TRBJ2-1	13	TRBV7-7
CASSRPGPGTSVWNEQFF	TRBD2	TRBJ2-1	18	TRBV4-1
CASSEAGQPNQPQHF	-	TRBJ1-5	15	TRBV6-1
CASSEALWGPGANVLTF	-	TRBJ2-6	17	TRBV2
CASSRTSGFAEKLFF	-	TRBJ1-4	15	TRBV2
CASTLGGGTKANEQFF	TRBD2	TRBJ2-1	16	TRBV11-2
CASHGGGFSPLHF	-	TRBJ1-6	13	TRBV19
CASSLAYSDREVRGYTF	TRBD1	TRBJ1-2	17	TRBV5-1
CASSYKANTEAFF	-	TRBJ1-1	13	TRBV6-5
CASSPGTGSNQPQHF	TRBD1	TRBJ1-5	15	TRBV5-8
CATGTNYGYTF	-	TRBJ1-2	11	TRBV19
CASSPRGANYGYTF	-	TRBJ1-2	14	TRBV7-8
CASSLGTGVNTEAFF	TRBD1	TRBJ1-1	15	TRBV2
CASRQGANTEAFF	TRBD1	TRBJ1-1	13	TRBV6-5
CASSPQGLAMGEQYF	TRBD2	TRBJ2-7	15	TRBV3-1/TRBV3-2
CASSFGSGESDTQYF	TRBD2	TRBJ2-3	15	TRBV5-1
CASSFQGAADTQYF	TRBD1	TRBJ2-3	14	TRBV5-1
CASSGRGSGGGYTF	TRBD1	TRBJ1-2	14	TRBV5-1
CASSRQGDYGYTF	TRBD1	TRBJ1-2	13	TRBV18
CASSSITGGYGYTF	TRBD1	TRBJ1-2	14	TRBV5-4
CASSYRGPDPREQYF	TRBD1	TRBJ2-7	15	TRBV5-5
CASTAQGRSPLHF	-	TRBJ1-6	13	TRBV19
CASSLGVFSGNTIYF	-	TRBJ1-3	15	TRBV5-6
CAISSPGQGHYGYTF	TRBD1	TRBJ1-2	15	TRBV10-3
CASSRYDRGLDGYTF	TRBD1	TRBJ1-2	15	TRBV5-6
CASSYSPPGHGNTIYF	-	TRBJ1-3	16	TRBV6-6
CAILQGFNQPQHF	-	TRBJ1-5	13	TRBV12-3/TRBV12-4
CASRGGTEAFF	-	TRBJ1-1	11	TRBV11-2
CASSGLTGNRNNSPLHF	-	TRBJ1-6	17	TRBV19
CASSNRSRKETRGSNQPQHF	-	TRBJ1-5	20	TRBV21-1